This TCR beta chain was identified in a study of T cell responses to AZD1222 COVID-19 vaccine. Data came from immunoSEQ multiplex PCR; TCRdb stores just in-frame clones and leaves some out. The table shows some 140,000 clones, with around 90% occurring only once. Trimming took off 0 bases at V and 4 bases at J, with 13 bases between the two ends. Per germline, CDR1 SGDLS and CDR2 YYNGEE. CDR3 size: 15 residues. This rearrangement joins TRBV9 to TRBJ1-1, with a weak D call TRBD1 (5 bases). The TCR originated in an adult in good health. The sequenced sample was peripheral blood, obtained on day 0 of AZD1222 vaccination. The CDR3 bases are TGTGCCAGCAGCGTAGGCGGGGTGGGGGGCACTGAAGCTTTCTTT. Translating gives CASSVGGVGGTEAFF.